A single T cell receptor (beta chain) is shown here with its context. The antigen is undetermined. The CDR3 has 18 amino acids. After removal of 0 bases from V and 2 bases from J, the junction contained 9 bases not matched to a gene. In patients aged 18 to 65, hyperthyroidism was newly diagnosed, with duration under 2 months. Exclusion of patients followed from uncontrolled infection, other autoimmune disease, pregnancy or lactation. TCR beta CDR3 regions were amplified from RNA transcripts. First-round RT-PCR of the TCR CDR3 relied on the HTBI primer set. In TCRdb, the multiplex PCR reads were re-called with MiXCR into one record per CDR3 protein. In the table there are 610,000 or so distinct CDR3 sequences, 46% of which are singletons. These data come from a study of T cells in Graves' hyperthyroidism and ophthalmopathy. Points from the study as a whole: Most thyroid-expanded clonotypes above 0.001 were also found in blood. Ophthalmopathy onset followed model prediction by a median roughly six months.

The sequence was collected from a woman between 18 and 29 years old with Graves' hyperthyroidism. V and J are TRBV12-3 or TRBV12-4 and TRBJ2-7, with 11 bases that match TRBD2. Sequenced sample: peripheral blood or thyroid tissue (not recorded which). The CDR3 region has the DNA TGTGCCAGCAGTTTAGCGCCGGCTAGCGGGGGGAGGGCCTACGAGCAGTACTTC. Protein product: CASSLAPASGGRAYEQYF.